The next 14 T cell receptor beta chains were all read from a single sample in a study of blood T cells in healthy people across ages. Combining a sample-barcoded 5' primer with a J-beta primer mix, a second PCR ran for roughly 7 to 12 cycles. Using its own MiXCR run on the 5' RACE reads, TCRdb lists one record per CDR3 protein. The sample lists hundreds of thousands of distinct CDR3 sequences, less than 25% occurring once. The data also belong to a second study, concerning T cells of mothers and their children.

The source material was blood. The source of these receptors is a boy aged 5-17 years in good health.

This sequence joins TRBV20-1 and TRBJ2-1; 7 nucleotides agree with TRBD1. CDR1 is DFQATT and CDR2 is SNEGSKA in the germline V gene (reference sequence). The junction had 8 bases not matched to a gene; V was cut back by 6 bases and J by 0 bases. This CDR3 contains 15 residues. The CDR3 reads CSASGQSSSYNEQFF. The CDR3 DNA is TGCAGTGCCTCGGGACAGTCGAGCTCCTACAATGAGCAGTTCTTC.

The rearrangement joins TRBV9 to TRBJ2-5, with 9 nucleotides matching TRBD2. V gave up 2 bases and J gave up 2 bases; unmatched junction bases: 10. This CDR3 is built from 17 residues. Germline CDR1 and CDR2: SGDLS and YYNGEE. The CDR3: CASSVGSAGGPQETQYF. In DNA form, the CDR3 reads TGTGCCAGCAGCGTTGGGTCGGCGGGGGGGCCTCAAGAGACCCAGTACTTC.

CDR3 amino acids: CASSGLGGDTQYF. Here the CDR3 DNA reads TGTGCCAGCAGTGGTCTAGGAGGAGATACGCAGTATTTT. This chain connects TRBV7-9 to TRBJ2-3; TRBD2 is a possible D gene (5 bases). The CDR3 loop spans 13 amino acids. Germline loops: CDR1 SEHNR, CDR2 FQNEAQ (reference sequence). V gave up 6 bases and J gave up 5 bases, with 12 bases separating them.

The CDR3: CASSSTPDTQYF. The CDR3 DNA reads as TGTGCCAGCAGCTCCACCCCAGATACGCAGTATTTT. This sequence joins TRBV7-9 and TRBJ2-3; no clear D gene. The CDR3 sequence is 12 residues long. V shed 4 bases and J shed 4 bases, with 6 bases lying between them. In germline, CDR1 is SEHNR, CDR2 FQNEAQ (reference sequence).

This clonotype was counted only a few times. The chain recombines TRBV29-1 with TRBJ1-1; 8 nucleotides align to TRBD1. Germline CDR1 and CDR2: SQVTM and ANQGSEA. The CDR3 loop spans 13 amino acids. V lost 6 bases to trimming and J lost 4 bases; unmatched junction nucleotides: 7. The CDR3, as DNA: TGCAGCGTAGGACAGGGTTTGAGCACTGAAGCTTTCTTT. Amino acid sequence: CSVGQGLSTEAFF. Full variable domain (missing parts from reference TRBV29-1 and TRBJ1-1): SAVISQKPSRDICQRGTSLTIQCQVDSQVTMMFWYRQQPGQSLTLIATANQGSEATYESGFVIDKFPISRPNLTFSTLTVSNMSPEDSSIYLCSVGQGLSTEAFFGQGTRLTVV.

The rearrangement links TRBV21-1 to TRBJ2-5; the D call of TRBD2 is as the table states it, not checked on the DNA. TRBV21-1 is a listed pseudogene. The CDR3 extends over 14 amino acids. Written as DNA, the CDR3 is TGTGCCAGCAGCACTTCTAGCGGTGGCGGGACCCAGTACTTC. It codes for CASSTSSGGGTQYF.

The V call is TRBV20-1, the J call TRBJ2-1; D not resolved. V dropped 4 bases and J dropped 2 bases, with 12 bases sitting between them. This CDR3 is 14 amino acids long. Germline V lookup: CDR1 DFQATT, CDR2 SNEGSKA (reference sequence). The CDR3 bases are TGCAGTGCTATCCCATCCACTACCTACAATGAGCAGTTCTTC. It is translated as CSAIPSTTYNEQFF.

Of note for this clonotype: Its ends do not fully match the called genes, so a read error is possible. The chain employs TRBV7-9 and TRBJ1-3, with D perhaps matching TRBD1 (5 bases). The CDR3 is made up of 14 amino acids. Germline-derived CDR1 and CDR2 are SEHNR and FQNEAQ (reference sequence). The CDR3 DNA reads TGTGCCAGCAGCCCAGGGAACTCTGGAAGCACCATATATTTT. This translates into CASSPGNSGSTIYF.

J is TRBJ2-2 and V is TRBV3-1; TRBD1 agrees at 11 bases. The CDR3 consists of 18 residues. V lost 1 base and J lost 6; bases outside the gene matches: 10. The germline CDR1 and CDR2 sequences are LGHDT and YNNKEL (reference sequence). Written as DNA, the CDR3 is TGTGCCAGCAGCCAAGTCACTTCCGGGACAGGGGGAGCCGGGGAGCTGTTTTTT. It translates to CASSQVTSGTGGAGELFF.

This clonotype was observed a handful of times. CDR3 amino acids: CASSLARTGVLTDTQYF. CDR3 sequence (DNA): TGTGCCAGCAGCTTAGCAAGGACAGGGGTCCTCACAGATACGCAGTATTTT. This chain connects TRBV7-9 to TRBJ2-3, with 9 nucleotides matching TRBD1. Germline-derived CDR1 and CDR2 are SEHNR and FQNEAQ (reference sequence). J was trimmed by 2 bases and V by 0 bases; bases with no gene match: 6. This CDR3 has 17 residues.

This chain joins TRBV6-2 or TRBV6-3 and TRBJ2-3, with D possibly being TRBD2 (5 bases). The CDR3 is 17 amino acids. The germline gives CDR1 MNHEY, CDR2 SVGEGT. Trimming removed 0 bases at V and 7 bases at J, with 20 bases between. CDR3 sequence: CASSYSPRGRVANTQYF. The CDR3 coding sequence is TGTGCCAGCAGTTACTCCCCTAGAGGGCGCGTCGCGAATACGCAGTATTTT.

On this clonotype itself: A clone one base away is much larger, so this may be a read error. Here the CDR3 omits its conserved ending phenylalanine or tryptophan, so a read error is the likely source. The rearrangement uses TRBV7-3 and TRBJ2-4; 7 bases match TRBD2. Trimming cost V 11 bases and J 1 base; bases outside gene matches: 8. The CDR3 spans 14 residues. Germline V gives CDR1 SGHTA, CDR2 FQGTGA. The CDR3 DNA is TGTGCCTCCGCGGGGGAAACGGCCAAAAACATTCAGTACCTC. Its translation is CASAGETAKNIQYL.

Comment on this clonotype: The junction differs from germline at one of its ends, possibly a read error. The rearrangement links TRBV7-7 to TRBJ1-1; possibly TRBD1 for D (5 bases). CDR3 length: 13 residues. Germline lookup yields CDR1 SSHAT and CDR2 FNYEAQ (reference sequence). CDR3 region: CASSRDANTEAFF. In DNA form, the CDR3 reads TGTGCTAGCAGCAGGGACGCCAACACTGAAGCTTTCTTT.

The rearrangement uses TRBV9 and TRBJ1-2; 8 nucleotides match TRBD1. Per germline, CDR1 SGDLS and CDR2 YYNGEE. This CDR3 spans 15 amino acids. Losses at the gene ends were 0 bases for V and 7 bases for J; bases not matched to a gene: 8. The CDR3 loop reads CASSVDGTGGSGYTF. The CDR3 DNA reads TGTGCCAGCAGCGTAGATGGGACAGGAGGTTCTGGCTACACCTTC.